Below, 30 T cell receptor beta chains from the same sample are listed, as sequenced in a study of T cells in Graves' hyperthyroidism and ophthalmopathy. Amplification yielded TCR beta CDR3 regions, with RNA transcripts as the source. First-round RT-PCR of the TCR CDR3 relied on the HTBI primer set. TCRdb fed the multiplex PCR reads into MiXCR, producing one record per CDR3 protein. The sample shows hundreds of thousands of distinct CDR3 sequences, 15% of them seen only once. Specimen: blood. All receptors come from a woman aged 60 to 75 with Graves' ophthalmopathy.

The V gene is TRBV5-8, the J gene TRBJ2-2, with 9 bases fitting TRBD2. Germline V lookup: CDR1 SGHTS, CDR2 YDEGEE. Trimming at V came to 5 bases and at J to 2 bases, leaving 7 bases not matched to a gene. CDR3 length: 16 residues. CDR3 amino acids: CASSSGTSYNTGELFF. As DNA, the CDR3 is TGTGCCAGCAGTTCCGGGACTAGCTATAACACCGGGGAGCTGTTTTTT.

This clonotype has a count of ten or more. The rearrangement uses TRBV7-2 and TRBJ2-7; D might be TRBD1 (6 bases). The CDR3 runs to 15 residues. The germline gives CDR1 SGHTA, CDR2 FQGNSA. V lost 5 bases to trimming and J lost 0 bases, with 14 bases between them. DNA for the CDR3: TGTGCCAGCAGCCCCCAGGACAGCCCCTCCTACGAGCAGTACTTC. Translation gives CASSPQDSPSYEQYF.

The CDR3 nucleotides read TGTGCCAGCAGCTTAGCGGCAGGCAGCTCCTACGAGCAGTACTTC. This codes for CASSLAAGSSYEQYF. The chain carries TRBV7-6 and TRBJ2-7; no clear D. The germline V gene encodes CDR1 SGHVS and CDR2 FNYEAQ. The CDR3 contains 15 residues. V was trimmed by 0 bases and J by 0 bases, leaving 9 bases between them.

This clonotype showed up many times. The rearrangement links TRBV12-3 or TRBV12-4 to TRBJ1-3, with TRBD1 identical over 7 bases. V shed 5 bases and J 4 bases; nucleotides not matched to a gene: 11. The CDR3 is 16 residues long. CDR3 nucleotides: TGTGCCAGCAGTCCCCCGACCGACAGGGTGGGAAACACCATATATTTT. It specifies CASSPPTDRVGNTIYF.

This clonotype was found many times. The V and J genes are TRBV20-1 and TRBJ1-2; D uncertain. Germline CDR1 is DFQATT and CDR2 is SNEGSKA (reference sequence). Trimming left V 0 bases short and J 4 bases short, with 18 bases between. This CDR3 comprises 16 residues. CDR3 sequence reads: CSARDDSGWGGYGYTF. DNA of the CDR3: TGCAGTGCTAGAGATGATTCGGGTTGGGGAGGCTATGGCTACACCTTC.

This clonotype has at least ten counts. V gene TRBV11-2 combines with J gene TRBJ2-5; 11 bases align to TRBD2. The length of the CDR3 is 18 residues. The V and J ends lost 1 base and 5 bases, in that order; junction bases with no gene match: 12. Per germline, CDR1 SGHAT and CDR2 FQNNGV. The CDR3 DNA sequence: TGTGCCAGCAGCTTAGCAAATTCGCTAGCGGGAGGTGGGGAGACCCAGTACTTC. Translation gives CASSLANSLAGGGETQYF.

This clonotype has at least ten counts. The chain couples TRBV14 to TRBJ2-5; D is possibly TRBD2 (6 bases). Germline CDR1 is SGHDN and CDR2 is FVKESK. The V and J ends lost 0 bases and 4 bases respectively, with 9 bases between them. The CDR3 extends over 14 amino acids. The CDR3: CASSQDLRGETQYF. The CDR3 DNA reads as TGTGCCAGCAGCCAAGATCTGCGGGGAGAGACCCAGTACTTC.

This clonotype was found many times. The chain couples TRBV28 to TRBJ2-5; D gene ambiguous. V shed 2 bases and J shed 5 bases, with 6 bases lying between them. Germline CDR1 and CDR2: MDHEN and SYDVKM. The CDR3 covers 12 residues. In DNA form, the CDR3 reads TGTGCCAGCAGTTTAAGCTCGGAGACCCAGTACTTC. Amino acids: CASSLSSETQYF.

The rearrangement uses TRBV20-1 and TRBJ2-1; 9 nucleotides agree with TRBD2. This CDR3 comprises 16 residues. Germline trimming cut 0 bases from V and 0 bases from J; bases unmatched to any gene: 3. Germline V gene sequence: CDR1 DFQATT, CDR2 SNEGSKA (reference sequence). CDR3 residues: CSAREGGRASYNEQFF. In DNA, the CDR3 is TGCAGTGCTAGAGAGGGCGGGAGGGCCTCCTACAATGAGCAGTTCTTC.

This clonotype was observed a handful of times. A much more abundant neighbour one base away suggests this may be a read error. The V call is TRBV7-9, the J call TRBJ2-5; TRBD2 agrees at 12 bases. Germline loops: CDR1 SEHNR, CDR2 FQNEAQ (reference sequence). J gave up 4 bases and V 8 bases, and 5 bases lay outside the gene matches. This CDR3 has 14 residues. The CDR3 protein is CASETSGRRETQYF. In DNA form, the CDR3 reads TGTGCCAGCGAAACTAGCGGGAGGAGAGAGACCCAGTACTTC.

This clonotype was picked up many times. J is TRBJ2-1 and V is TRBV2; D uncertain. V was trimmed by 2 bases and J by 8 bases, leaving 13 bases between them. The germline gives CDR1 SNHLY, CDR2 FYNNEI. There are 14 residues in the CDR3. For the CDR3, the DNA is TGTGCCAGCAGTGAACCCCGACGGGCCTATGAGCAGTTCTTC. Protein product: CASSEPRRAYEQFF.

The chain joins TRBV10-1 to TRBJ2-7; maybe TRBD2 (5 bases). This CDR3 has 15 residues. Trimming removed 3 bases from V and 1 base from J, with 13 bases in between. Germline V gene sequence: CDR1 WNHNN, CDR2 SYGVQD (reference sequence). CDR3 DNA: TGCGCCAGCAGTGAAAGAGAGGGTCCATCCTACGAGCAGTACTTC. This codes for CASSEREGPSYEQYF.

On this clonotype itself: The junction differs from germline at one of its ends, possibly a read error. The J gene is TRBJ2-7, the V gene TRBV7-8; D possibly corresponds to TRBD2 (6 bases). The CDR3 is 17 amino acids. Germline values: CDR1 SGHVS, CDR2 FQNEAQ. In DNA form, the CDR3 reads TGTGCCAGCAGCCCTCACGACACCCGGGACTGGAGATACGAGCAGTGCTTC. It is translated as CASSPHDTRDWRYEQCF.

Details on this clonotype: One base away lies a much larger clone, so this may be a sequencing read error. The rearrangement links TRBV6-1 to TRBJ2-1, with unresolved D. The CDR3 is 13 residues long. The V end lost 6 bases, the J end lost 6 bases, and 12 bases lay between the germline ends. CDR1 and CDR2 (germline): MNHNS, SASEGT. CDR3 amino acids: CASRPTNSNEQFF. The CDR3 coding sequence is TGTGCCAGCAGACCCACTAACTCCAATGAGCAGTTCTTC.

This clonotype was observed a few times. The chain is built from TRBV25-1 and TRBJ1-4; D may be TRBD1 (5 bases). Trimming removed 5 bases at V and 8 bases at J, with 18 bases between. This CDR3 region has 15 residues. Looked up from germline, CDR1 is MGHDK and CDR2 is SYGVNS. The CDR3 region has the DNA TGTGCCAGCAGTCTCCAAGGCGGGGCTCGGGAAAAACTGTTTTTT. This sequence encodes CASSLQGGAREKLFF.

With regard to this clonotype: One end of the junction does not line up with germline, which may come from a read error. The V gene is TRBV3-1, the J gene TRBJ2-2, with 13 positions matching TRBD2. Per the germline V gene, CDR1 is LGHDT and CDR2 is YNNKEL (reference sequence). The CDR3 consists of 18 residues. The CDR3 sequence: CAGSRIGLAGVRTGELFF. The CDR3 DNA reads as TGTGCCGGCAGCCGGATTGGACTAGCGGGAGTGAGAACCGGGGAGCTGTTTTTT.

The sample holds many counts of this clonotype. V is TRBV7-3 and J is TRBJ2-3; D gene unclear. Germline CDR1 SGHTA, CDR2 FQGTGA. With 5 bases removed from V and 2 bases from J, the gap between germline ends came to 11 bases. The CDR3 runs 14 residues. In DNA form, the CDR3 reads TGTGCCAGCAGCCCAATGGGCCCCACAGATACGCAGTATTTT. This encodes CASSPMGPTDTQYF.

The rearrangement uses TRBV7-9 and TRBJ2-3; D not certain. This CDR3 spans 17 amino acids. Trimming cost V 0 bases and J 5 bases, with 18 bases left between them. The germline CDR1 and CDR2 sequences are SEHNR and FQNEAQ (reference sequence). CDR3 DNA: TGTGCCAGCAGCTTAGCACGGCGGTCCACCGAGGTAGATACGCAGTATTTT. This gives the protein CASSLARRSTEVDTQYF. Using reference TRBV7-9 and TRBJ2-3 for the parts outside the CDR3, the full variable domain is DTGVSQNPRHKITKRGQNVTFRCDPISEHNRLYWYRQTLGQGPEFLTYFQNEAQLEKSRLLSDRFSAERPKGSFSTLEIQRTEQGDSAMYLCASSLARRSTEVDTQYFGPGTRLTVL.

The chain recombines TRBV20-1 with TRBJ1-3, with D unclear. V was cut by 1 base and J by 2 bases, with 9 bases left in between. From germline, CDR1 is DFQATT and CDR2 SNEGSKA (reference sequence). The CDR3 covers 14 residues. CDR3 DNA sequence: TGCAGTGCTAGAGGGTCGGTTACTGGAAACACCATATATTTT. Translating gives CSARGSVTGNTIYF.

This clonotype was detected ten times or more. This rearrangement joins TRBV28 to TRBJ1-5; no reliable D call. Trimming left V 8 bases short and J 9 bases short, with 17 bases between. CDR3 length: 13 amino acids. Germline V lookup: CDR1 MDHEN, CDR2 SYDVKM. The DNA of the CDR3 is TGTGCCAGCCATGGCAGGAGGGTTGGGCCCCAGCATTTT. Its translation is CASHGRRVGPQHF.

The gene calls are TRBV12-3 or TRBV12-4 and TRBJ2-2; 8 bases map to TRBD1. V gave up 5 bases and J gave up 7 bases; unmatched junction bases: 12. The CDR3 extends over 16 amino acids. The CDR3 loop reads CASSTPGQGAVGELFF. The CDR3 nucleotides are TGTGCCAGCAGTACCCCCGGGCAGGGGGCAGTCGGGGAGCTGTTTTTT.

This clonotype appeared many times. The chain's CDR3 is CASSRTSGARYNEQFF. The CDR3 coding sequence is TGCGCCAGCAGCAGGACTAGCGGGGCCCGATACAATGAGCAGTTCTTC. The V and J genes are TRBV5-1 and TRBJ2-1; 12 positions match TRBD2. The germline CDR1 and CDR2 sequences are SGHRS and YFSETQ. Trimming cost V 4 bases and J 4 bases; bases outside gene matches: 6. CDR3 size: 16 residues.

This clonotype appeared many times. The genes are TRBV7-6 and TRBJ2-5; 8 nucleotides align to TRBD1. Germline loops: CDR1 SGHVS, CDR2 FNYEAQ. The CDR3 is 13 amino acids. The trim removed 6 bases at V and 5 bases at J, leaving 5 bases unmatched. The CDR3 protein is CASREDRDETQYF. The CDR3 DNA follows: TGTGCCAGCAGGGAGGACAGGGACGAGACCCAGTACTTC.

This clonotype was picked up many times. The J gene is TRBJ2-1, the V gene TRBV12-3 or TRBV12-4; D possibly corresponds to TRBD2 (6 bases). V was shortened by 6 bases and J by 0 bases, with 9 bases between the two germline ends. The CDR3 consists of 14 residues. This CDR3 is CASRGDFSYNEQFF. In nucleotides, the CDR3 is TGTGCCAGCAGGGGGGACTTCTCCTACAATGAGCAGTTCTTC.

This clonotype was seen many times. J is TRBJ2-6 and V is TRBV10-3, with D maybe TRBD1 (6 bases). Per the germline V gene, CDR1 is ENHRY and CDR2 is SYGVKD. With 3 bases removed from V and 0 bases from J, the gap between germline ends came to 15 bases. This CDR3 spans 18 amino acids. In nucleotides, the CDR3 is TGTGCCATCAGTGACTACGGGCAGGGGCACTCTGGGGCCAACGTCCTGACTTTC. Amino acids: CAISDYGQGHSGANVLTF.

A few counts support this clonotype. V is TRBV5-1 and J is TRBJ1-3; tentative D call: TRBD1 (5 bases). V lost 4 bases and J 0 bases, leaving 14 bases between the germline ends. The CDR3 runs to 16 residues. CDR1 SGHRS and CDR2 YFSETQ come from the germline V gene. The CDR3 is CASSLSGTDSGNTIYF. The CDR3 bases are TGCGCCAGCAGCCTATCCGGGACTGACTCTGGAAACACCATATATTTT.

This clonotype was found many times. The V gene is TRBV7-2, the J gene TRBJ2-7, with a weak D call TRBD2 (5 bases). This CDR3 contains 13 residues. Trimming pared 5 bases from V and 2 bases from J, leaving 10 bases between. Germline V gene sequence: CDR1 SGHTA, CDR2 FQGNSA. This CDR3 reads CASSRLGAYEQYF. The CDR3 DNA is TGTGCCAGCAGCCGACTCGGGGCCTACGAGCAGTACTTC.

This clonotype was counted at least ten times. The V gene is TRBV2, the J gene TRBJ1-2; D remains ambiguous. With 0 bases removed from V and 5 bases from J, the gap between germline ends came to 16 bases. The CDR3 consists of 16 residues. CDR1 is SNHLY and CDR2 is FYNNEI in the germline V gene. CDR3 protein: CASSEASARTRYGYTF. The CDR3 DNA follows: TGTGCCAGCAGTGAAGCTTCGGCCAGGACGCGATATGGCTACACCTTC.

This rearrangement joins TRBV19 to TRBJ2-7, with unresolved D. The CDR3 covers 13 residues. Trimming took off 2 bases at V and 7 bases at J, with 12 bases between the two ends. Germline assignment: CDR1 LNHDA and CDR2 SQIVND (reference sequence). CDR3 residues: CASSITAQGEQYF. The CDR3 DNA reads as TGTGCCAGTAGTATAACGGCGCAAGGGGAGCAGTACTTC.

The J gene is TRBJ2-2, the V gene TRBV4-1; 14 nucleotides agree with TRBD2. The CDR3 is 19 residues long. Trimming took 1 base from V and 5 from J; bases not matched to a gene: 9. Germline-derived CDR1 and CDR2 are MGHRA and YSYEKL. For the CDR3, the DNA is TGCGCCAGCAGCCAAGGGAGAATTGGACTAGCGGGGGGAACCGGGGAGCTGTTTTTT. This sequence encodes CASSQGRIGLAGGTGELFF.